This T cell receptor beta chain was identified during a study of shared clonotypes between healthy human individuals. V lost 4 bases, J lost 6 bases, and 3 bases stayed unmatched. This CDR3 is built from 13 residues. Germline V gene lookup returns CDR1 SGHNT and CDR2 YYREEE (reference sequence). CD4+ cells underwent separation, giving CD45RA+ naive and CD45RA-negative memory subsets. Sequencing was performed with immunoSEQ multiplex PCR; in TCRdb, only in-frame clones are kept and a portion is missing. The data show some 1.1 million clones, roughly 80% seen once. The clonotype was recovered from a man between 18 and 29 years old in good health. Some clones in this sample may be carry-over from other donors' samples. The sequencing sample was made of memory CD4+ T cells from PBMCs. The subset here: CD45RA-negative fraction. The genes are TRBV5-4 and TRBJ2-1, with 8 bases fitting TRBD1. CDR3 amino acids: CASSATGGNEQFF. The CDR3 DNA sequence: TGTGCCAGCAGCGCAACAGGGGGCAATGAGCAGTTCTTC.